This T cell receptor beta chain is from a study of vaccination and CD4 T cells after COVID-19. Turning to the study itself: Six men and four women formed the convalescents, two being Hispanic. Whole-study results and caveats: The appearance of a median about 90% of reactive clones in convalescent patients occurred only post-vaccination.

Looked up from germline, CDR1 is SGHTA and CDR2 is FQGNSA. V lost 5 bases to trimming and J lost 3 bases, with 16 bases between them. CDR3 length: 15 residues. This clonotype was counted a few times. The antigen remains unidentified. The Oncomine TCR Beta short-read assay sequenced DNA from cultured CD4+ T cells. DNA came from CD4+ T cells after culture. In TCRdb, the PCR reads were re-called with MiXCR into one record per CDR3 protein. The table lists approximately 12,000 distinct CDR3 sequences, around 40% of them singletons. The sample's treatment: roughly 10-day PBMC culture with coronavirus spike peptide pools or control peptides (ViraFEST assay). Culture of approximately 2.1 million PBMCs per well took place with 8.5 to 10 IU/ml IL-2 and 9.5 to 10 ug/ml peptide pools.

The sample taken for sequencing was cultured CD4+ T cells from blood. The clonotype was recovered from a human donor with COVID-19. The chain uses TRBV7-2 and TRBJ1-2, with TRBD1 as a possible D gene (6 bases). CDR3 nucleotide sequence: TGTGCCAGCAGCCCCTCCAGACAGGAACACTATGGCTACACCTTC. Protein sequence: CASSPSRQEHYGYTF.